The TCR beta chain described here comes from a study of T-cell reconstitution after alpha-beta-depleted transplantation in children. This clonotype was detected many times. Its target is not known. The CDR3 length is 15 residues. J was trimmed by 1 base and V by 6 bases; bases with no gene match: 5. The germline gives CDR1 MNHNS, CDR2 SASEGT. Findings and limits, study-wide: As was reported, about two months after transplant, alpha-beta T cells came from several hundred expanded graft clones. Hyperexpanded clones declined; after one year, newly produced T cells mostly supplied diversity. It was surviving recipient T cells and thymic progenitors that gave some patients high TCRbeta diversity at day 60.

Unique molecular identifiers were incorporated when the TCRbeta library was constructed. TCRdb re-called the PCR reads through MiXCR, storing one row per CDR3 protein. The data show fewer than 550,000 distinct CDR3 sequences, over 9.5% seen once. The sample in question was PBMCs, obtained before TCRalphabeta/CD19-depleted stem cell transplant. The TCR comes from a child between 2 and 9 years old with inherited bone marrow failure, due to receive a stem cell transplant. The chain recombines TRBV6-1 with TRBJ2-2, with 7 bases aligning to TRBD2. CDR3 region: CASSFGLVNTGELFF. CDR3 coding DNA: TGTGCCAGCAGCTTTGGACTAGTGAACACCGGGGAGCTGTTTTTT.